These 22 T cell receptor beta chains came from one sample sequenced in a study of blood T cell repertoires in COVID-19. Sequencing used immunoSEQ multiplex PCR; TCRdb keeps in-frame clones, though not all of them. The sample yields some 200,000 clones, roughly 89% seen once. Sequenced material: PBMCs or T cells enriched from blood (not recorded which). These receptors were collected from a young man with acute COVID-19.

The chain combines TRBV7-3 with TRBJ2-1; D might be TRBD1 (6 bases). The CDR3 consists of 13 residues. Trimming removed 5 bases from V and 4 bases from J, with 9 bases in between. Germline V gene data show CDR1 as SGHTA and CDR2 as FQGTGA. CDR3 nucleotide sequence: TGTGCCAGCAGCGAAGGACAGTACAATGAGCAGTTCTTC. Its protein product is CASSEGQYNEQFF.

This clone was counted only a few times. V and J are TRBV27 and TRBJ2-7; the match to TRBD1 covers 7 bases. This CDR3 has 14 amino acids. With V trimmed by 5 bases and J by 2 bases, 6 bases remained unmatched. Germline V gene sequence: CDR1 MNHEY, CDR2 SMNVEV (reference sequence). For the CDR3, the DNA is TGTGCCAGCAGTATAAGGACAGGAACCTACGAGCAGTACTTC. It translates to CASSIRTGTYEQYF.

The chain carries TRBV28 and TRBJ1-3; D is unresolved. CDR1 is MDHEN, CDR2 SYDVKM, per germline. Between the trimmed V and J ends, which lost 10 bases and 0 bases, there was a span of 19 bases. This CDR3 spans 16 amino acids. The CDR3 DNA reads TGTGCCACCCATCCGGGGTCCCTGGACTCTGGAAACACCATATATTTT. Translating it yields CATHPGSLDSGNTIYF.

This clone was recorded once. The rearrangement uses TRBV28 and TRBJ2-7; 7 bases are a match to TRBD1. Per the germline V gene, CDR1 is MDHEN and CDR2 is SYDVKM. The CDR3 covers 15 residues. V gave up 6 bases and J gave up 3 bases; unmatched junction bases: 11. The CDR3 DNA is TGTGCCAGCAGCCCGAAGACAGGGTCGGGCTACGAGCAGTACTTC. This gives the protein CASSPKTGSGYEQYF.

The CDR3 DNA reads TGTGCCAGCAGCCCATTTCCGGGACACCCGTACAATGAGCAGTTCTTC. This codes for CASSPFPGHPYNEQFF. The chain has TRBV7-3 and TRBJ2-1; possible D gene TRBD1, 6 bases. V lost 5 bases to trimming and J lost 4 bases, with 18 bases between them. The CDR3 covers 16 residues. CDR1 SGHTA and CDR2 FQGTGA come from the germline V gene.

The count of this clone is one. CDR3 amino acids: CASSQNSNQPQHF. In DNA form, the CDR3 reads TGTGCCAGTAGTCAAAATAGCAATCAGCCCCAGCATTTT. The J gene is TRBJ1-5, the V gene TRBV19, with unresolved D. CDR1 LNHDA and CDR2 SQIVND come from the germline V gene (reference sequence). The CDR3 sequence is 13 residues long. Trimming removed 5 bases from V and 0 bases from J, with 5 bases in between.

The rearrangement links TRBV18 to TRBJ2-3; 8 bases are shared with TRBD2. Trimming cost V 2 bases and J 4 bases; bases outside gene matches: 5. Germline values: CDR1 KGHSH, CDR2 LQKENI. CDR3 size: 15 residues. The CDR3 DNA reads TGTGCCAGCTCACCAGGTTCGGGAGGGCCAGATACGCAGTATTTT. Translation gives CASSPGSGGPDTQYF.

The rearrangement joins TRBV19 to TRBJ2-7; 8 nucleotides line up with TRBD1. The CDR3 covers 13 residues. Germline loops: CDR1 LNHDA, CDR2 SQIVND (reference sequence). V dropped 5 bases and J dropped 4; count of bases not matched to a gene: 4. The CDR3 here is CASSSRGLYEQYF. In nucleotides, the CDR3 is TGTGCCAGTAGTTCCAGGGGGCTATACGAGCAGTACTTC.

The chain recombines TRBV4-1 with TRBJ1-4; the match to TRBD1 covers 9 bases. V shed 4 bases, J shed 3 bases, and the junction held 9 bases outside the gene matches. CDR3 size: 17 residues. Germline V lookup: CDR1 MGHRA, CDR2 YSYEKL. Here the CDR3 reads CASSPSQGAPANEKLFF. CDR3 DNA sequence: TGCGCCAGCAGCCCTTCACAGGGGGCGCCGGCTAATGAAAAACTGTTTTTT.

The rearrangement joins TRBV5-1 to TRBJ1-1, with D perhaps TRBD1 (5 bases). Trimming removed 5 bases at V and 0 bases at J, with 11 bases between. This CDR3 region has 14 residues. In germline, CDR1 is SGHRS, CDR2 YFSETQ. CDR3 residues: CASRHGGMNTEAFF. The DNA of the CDR3 is TGCGCCAGCAGGCACGGGGGGATGAACACTGAAGCTTTCTTT. Based on the CDR3 plus reference TRBV5-1 and TRBJ1-1, the full variable domain is KAGVTQTPRYLIKTRGQQVTLSCSPISGHRSVSWYQQTPGQGLQFLFEYFSETQRNKGNFPGRFSGRQFSNSRSEMNVSTLELGDSALYLCASRHGGMNTEAFFGQGTRLTVV.

The chain links TRBV6-5 to TRBJ2-1, with 7 bases lining up with TRBD2. The germline gives CDR1 MNHEY, CDR2 SVGAGI. Trimming removed 8 bases from V and 7 bases from J; junction bases left unmatched: 8. This CDR3 region has 13 residues. This CDR3 is CASGWTSTNEQFF. DNA of the CDR3: TGTGCCAGCGGCTGGACTAGTACTAATGAGCAGTTCTTC.

The V and J genes are TRBV7-9 and TRBJ2-1, with 8 bases that match TRBD2. Germline loops: CDR1 SEHNR, CDR2 FQNEAQ (reference sequence). This CDR3 contains 15 residues. Trimming at V came to 5 bases and at J to 4 bases, leaving 7 bases not matched to a gene. CDR3 sequence (DNA): TGTGCCAGCAGCCCAACGGGAGGGATATACAATGAGCAGTTCTTC. Translated, it gives CASSPTGGIYNEQFF.

The chain recombines TRBV20-1 with TRBJ1-2; TRBD1 matches at 7 bases. Trimming took 3 bases from V and 5 from J; bases not matched to a gene: 9. Germline CDR1 reads DFQATT; CDR2 reads SNEGSKA (reference sequence). This CDR3 region has 14 residues. Written as DNA, the CDR3 is TGCAGTGCTAGTCAACGGGACAGATATTATGGCTACACCTTC. Translation gives CSASQRDRYYGYTF.

The DNA for the CDR3 is TGCAGCGTTGTGGGGGGGTCTTACAATGAGCAGTTCTTC. Its protein is CSVVGGSYNEQFF. J is TRBJ2-1 and V is TRBV29-1; 7 positions agree with TRBD2. Germline V CDR1 and CDR2: SQVTM, ANQGSEA. This CDR3 is built from 13 residues. Trimming removed 4 bases from V and 4 bases from J; junction bases left unmatched: 4.

The V call is TRBV10-1, the J call TRBJ1-2; TRBD1 matches 10 bases. Germline V gene sequence: CDR1 WNHNN, CDR2 SYGVQD (reference sequence). The CDR3 extends over 13 amino acids. V lost 3 bases, J lost 8 bases, and 3 bases stayed unmatched. The CDR3 region is CASSDGTGVGYTF. CDR3 nucleotide sequence: TGCGCCAGCAGTGACGGGACAGGGGTCGGCTACACCTTC.

The V call is TRBV4-1, the J call TRBJ1-2; D unclear. The CDR3 consists of 16 residues. Germline V gene sequence: CDR1 MGHRA, CDR2 YSYEKL. Trimming shortened V by 2 bases and J by 7 bases, and 20 bases separated the two germline ends. The CDR3 region has the DNA TGCGCCAGCAGCCAACCTCGTGACACCATCCAAGCTGGCTACACCTTC. Protein product: CASSQPRDTIQAGYTF.

The rearrangement uses TRBV4-1 and TRBJ2-1, with 10 bases matching TRBD2. V was clipped by 2 bases and J by 5 bases; unmatched bases: 12. The CDR3 is 18 amino acids. Germline assignment: CDR1 MGHRA and CDR2 YSYEKL. The CDR3 loop reads CASSQTYRRTSGHNEQFF. In DNA, the CDR3 is TGCGCCAGCAGCCAAACCTACCGTCGGACTAGCGGCCACAATGAGCAGTTCTTC.

The chain joins TRBV5-6 to TRBJ2-1; the D is unclear. Per the germline V gene, CDR1 is SGHDT and CDR2 is YYEEEE. Trimming took off 2 bases at V and 9 bases at J, with 6 bases between the two ends. The length of the CDR3 is 11 residues. CDR3 nucleotide sequence: TGTGCCAGCAGCTTTGGGCGTGAGCAGTTCTTC. It specifies CASSFGREQFF.

The chain has TRBV14 and TRBJ2-7; D may be TRBD2 (6 bases). V was clipped by 4 bases and J by 3 bases, with 16 bases between them. The CDR3 is 15 amino acids. Germline CDR1 is SGHDN and CDR2 is FVKESK. The CDR3 region is CASSLGRWSYYEQYF. The CDR3 DNA is TGTGCCAGCAGCCTTGGGAGGTGGAGCTACTACGAGCAGTACTTC.

This clone was counted a few times. V and J are TRBV2 and TRBJ1-4, with 9 bases fitting TRBD1. Germline-derived CDR1 and CDR2 are SNHLY and FYNNEI. The CDR3 sequence is 14 residues long. J lost 7 bases, V lost 5 bases, and 5 bases had no gene match. CDR3 protein: CASSTGTGSEKLFF. The CDR3, as DNA: TGTGCCAGCAGTACCGGGACAGGGTCTGAAAAACTGTTTTTT.

This chain joins TRBV24-1 and TRBJ1-5; D is undetermined. The CDR3 length is 14 residues. Looked up from germline, CDR1 is KGHDR and CDR2 is SFDVKD. V was cut by 9 bases and J by 0 bases, with 11 bases left in between. The CDR3 reads CATQDADSNQPQHF. As DNA, the CDR3 is TGTGCCACCCAAGACGCGGATAGCAATCAGCCCCAGCATTTT.

The gene calls are TRBV6-5 and TRBJ2-5, with D maybe TRBD1 (6 bases). V was trimmed by 6 bases and J by 5 bases, leaving 16 bases between them. The length of the CDR3 is 14 residues. CDR1 and CDR2 from the germline V gene are MNHEY and SVGAGI. CDR3 region: CASRALQGSETQYF. CDR3 DNA: TGTGCCAGCAGGGCCCTACAGGGTTCGGAGACCCAGTACTTC.